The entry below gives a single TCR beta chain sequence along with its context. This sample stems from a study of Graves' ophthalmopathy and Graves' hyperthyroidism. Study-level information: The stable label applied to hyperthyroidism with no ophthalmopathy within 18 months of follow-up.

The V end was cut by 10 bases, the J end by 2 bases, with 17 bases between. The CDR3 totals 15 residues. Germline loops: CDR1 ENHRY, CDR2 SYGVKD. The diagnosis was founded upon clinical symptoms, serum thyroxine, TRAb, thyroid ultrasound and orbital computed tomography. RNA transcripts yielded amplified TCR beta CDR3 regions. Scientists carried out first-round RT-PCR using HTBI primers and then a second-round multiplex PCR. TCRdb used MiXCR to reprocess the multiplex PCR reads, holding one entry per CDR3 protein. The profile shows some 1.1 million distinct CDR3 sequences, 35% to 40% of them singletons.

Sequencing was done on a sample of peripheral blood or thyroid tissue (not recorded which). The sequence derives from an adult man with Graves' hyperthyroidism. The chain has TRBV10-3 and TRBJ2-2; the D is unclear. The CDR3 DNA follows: TGTGCCAGCAGAACTCAGCGAATTAACACCGGGGAGCTGTTTTTT. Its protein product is CASRTQRINTGELFF.